These 18 T cell receptor beta chains were sequenced from one sample in a study of early T cells in non-severe SARS-CoV-2 infection. TCRdb used MiXCR to reprocess the 5' RACE reads, holding one entry per CDR3 protein. The sample includes some 30,000 distinct CDR3 sequences, around 3% of them seen just once. The sequenced sample was whole blood. The receptors were sampled from an adult who was a healthcare worker with PCR-confirmed SARS-CoV-2 infection or an uninfected control (not recorded which).

This clonotype appeared many times. This chain links TRBV25-1 with TRBJ1-2; D is possibly TRBD1 (5 bases). CDR1 is MGHDK and CDR2 is SYGVNS in the germline V gene. V was cut by 3 bases and J by 4 bases, with 15 bases left in between. The CDR3 loop spans 15 amino acids. This chain's CDR3 is CASSDDSLSFYGYTF. The CDR3 region has the DNA TGTGCCAGCAGTGATGACAGTTTATCCTTCTATGGCTACACCTTC.

This clonotype showed up many times. The rearrangement links TRBV30 to TRBJ2-1; possibly TRBD1 for D (7 bases). Per germline, CDR1 GTSNPN and CDR2 SVGIG (reference sequence). V was pared by 4 bases and J by 1 base, with 20 bases between. The CDR3 loop spans 17 amino acids. CDR3 residues: CAWTGGITGASYNEQFF. CDR3 DNA sequence: TGTGCCTGGACCGGGGGTATCACAGGGGCATCCTACAATGAGCAGTTCTTC.

This clonotype showed up many times. The J gene is TRBJ2-5, the V gene TRBV28; D gene uncertain. The V and J ends lost 5 bases and 4 bases respectively, with 11 bases between them. There are 13 residues in the CDR3. Germline lookup yields CDR1 MDHEN and CDR2 SYDVKM. The CDR3 reads CASSPPATETQYF. The CDR3 DNA reads TGTGCCAGCAGTCCCCCAGCGACAGAGACCCAGTACTTC.

This clonotype has ten or more counts. The chain has TRBV14 and TRBJ2-3; 10 bases are shared with TRBD1. This CDR3 is built from 13 residues. J gave up 13 bases and V 4 bases, and 8 bases lay outside the gene matches. Per the germline V gene, CDR1 is SGHDN and CDR2 is FVKESK. CDR3 in DNA: TGTGCCAGCAGCCTCCACTTGACAGGGGGCGAGTATTTT. This gives the protein CASSLHLTGGEYF.

This clonotype was recorded many times. This chain uses TRBV7-9 with TRBJ2-3; possibly TRBD1 for D (8 bases). The CDR3 loop spans 12 amino acids. V lost 6 bases and J 10 bases, leaving 14 bases between the germline ends. CDR1 SEHNR and CDR2 FQNEAQ come from the germline V gene (reference sequence). The DNA of the CDR3 is TGTGCCAGCAGTTCTACAGGGGGGGCGCAGTATTTT. This gives the protein CASSSTGGAQYF.

This clonotype was recorded many times. The chain links TRBV4-2 to TRBJ1-6; D possibly corresponds to TRBD1 (6 bases). Per germline, CDR1 LGHNA and CDR2 YNFKEQ. V lost 3 bases, J lost 8 bases, and 8 bases lay in between. The CDR3 loop spans 13 amino acids. In DNA form, the CDR3 reads TGTGCCAGCAGCCAGGAGGGGGATTCACCCCTCCACTTT. Protein product: CASSQEGDSPLHF.

This clonotype occurred many times. V and J are TRBV19 and TRBJ1-5; D not certain. Trimming stripped 5 bases from V and 0 bases from J, with 17 bases between. The CDR3 is made up of 17 amino acids. Per the germline V gene, CDR1 is LNHDA and CDR2 is SQIVND (reference sequence). The CDR3 spells CASSEHHGPSSNQPQHF. The CDR3 DNA follows: TGTGCCAGTAGTGAGCATCATGGACCGAGTAGCAATCAGCCCCAGCATTTT.

This clonotype was recorded at least ten times. The CDR3 is CASSSRGSPLDEQFF. The CDR3 nucleotides read TGTGCCAGCAGTTCCCGTGGGTCTCCGCTAGATGAGCAGTTCTTC. This sequence joins TRBV12-3 or TRBV12-4 and TRBJ2-1; D not resolved. Between the trimmed V and J ends, which lost 4 bases and 8 bases, there was a span of 18 bases. This CDR3 has 15 amino acids.

This clonotype has ten or more counts. V usage is TRBV7-8 and J usage is TRBJ1-4; no clear D gene. V gave up 5 bases and J gave up 7 bases, with 8 bases separating them. The CDR3 runs 12 residues. Germline V lookup: CDR1 SGHVS, CDR2 FQNEAQ. In DNA form, the CDR3 reads TGTGCCAGCAGCCGCAGAGGTGAAAAACTGTTTTTT. This codes for CASSRRGEKLFF.

The table lists this clonotype with many counts. This chain uses TRBV19 with TRBJ2-3, with TRBD2 matching over 10 bases. The ends lost 5 bases at V and 1 base at J; junction bases unmatched: 6. This CDR3 has 16 residues. Germline V gives CDR1 LNHDA, CDR2 SQIVND (reference sequence). The CDR3 DNA is TGTGCCAGTAGTGCGCTAGCGGGGGCCGGCACAGATACGCAGTATTTT. This sequence encodes CASSALAGAGTDTQYF.

The rearrangement uses TRBV12-3 or TRBV12-4 and TRBJ1-2; tentatively, D is TRBD1 (5 bases). V shed 5 bases and J shed 3 bases, with 10 bases lying between them. The CDR3 covers 13 residues. CDR3 protein: CASSTREDYGYTF. DNA of the CDR3: TGTGCCAGCAGTACCAGGGAGGACTATGGCTACACCTTC.

This clonotype was seen many times. The chain links TRBV24-1 to TRBJ2-5; 11 nucleotides match TRBD2. The CDR3 consists of 16 residues. The V and J ends lost 2 bases and 3 bases, in that order; junction bases with no gene match: 4. Germline CDR1 reads KGHDR; CDR2 reads SFDVKD. The CDR3 nucleotides are TGTGCCACCAGTGATTACTCGACTAGCGGGAAAGAGACCCAGTACTTC. This codes for CATSDYSTSGKETQYF.

This clonotype was detected many times. V and J are TRBV30 and TRBJ1-1, with 11 bases matching TRBD1. J lost 4 bases, V lost 2 bases, and 9 bases had no gene match. Germline V gene data show CDR1 as GTSNPN and CDR2 as SVGIG (reference sequence). The CDR3 extends over 16 amino acids. This CDR3 reads CAWSRGDRGLSTEAFF. CDR3 nucleotide sequence: TGTGCCTGGAGTCGTGGGGACAGGGGGTTGAGCACTGAAGCTTTCTTT.

Many counts were recorded for this clonotype. This sequence joins TRBV24-1 and TRBJ2-3; no definite D call. Trimming cost V 7 bases and J 0 bases, with 7 bases left between them. CDR1 is KGHDR, CDR2 SFDVKD, per germline. This CDR3 has 13 amino acids. Here the CDR3 DNA reads TGTGCCACCAGAATGGCCAGCACAGATACGCAGTATTTT. As protein: CATRMASTDTQYF.

There are many counts of this clonotype. The chain is built from TRBV7-6 and TRBJ2-2; the D gene is possibly TRBD2 (6 bases). Germline loops: CDR1 SGHVS, CDR2 FNYEAQ. Trimming removed 5 bases from V and 3 bases from J, with 13 bases in between. The length of the CDR3 is 15 residues. The CDR3 is CASSHRGSDTGELFF. The CDR3 coding sequence is TGTGCCAGCAGCCACCGGGGGTCGGACACCGGGGAGCTGTTTTTT.

Only a few counts were recorded for this clonotype. The genes are TRBV7-8 and TRBJ1-2; no clear D. Deletions cut 3 bases from V and 6 bases from J, with 11 bases between. This CDR3 is 13 amino acids long. Germline V lookup: CDR1 SGHVS, CDR2 FQNEAQ. CDR3 loop: CASSFLAGNGYTF. DNA of the CDR3: TGTGCCAGCAGCTTTTTGGCTGGCAATGGCTACACCTTC.

This clonotype has ten or more counts. This chain links TRBV3-1 with TRBJ2-7, with D unclear. Trimming left V 5 bases short and J 3 bases short, with 14 bases between. There are 14 residues in the CDR3. Germline loops: CDR1 LGHDT, CDR2 YNNKEL (reference sequence). CDR3 region: CASSAHPRGYEQYV. CDR3 nucleotide sequence: TGTGCCAGCAGCGCACACCCCCGCGGCTACGAGCAGTACGTC.

This clonotype was recorded many times. This sequence joins TRBV5-4 and TRBJ1-6; D uncertain. The CDR3 is made up of 13 amino acids. Trimming stripped 6 bases from V and 0 bases from J, with 4 bases between. Germline V gives CDR1 SGHNT, CDR2 YYREEE (reference sequence). CDR3 DNA sequence: TGTGCCAGCACCAGCTCCTATAATTCACCCCTCCACTTT. Its protein is CASTSSYNSPLHF.